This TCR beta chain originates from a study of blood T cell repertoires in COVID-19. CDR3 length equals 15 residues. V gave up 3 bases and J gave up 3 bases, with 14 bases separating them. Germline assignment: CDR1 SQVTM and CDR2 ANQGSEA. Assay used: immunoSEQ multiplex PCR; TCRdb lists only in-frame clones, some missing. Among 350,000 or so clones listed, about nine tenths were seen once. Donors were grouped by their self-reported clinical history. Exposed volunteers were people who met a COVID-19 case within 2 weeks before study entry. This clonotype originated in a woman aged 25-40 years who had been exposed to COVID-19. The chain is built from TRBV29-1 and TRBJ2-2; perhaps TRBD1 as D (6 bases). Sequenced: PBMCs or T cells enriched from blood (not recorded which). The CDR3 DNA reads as TGCAGCGTTGACGTGGGGGCTGGGTACACCGGGGAGCTGTTTTTT. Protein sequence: CSVDVGAGYTGELFF.